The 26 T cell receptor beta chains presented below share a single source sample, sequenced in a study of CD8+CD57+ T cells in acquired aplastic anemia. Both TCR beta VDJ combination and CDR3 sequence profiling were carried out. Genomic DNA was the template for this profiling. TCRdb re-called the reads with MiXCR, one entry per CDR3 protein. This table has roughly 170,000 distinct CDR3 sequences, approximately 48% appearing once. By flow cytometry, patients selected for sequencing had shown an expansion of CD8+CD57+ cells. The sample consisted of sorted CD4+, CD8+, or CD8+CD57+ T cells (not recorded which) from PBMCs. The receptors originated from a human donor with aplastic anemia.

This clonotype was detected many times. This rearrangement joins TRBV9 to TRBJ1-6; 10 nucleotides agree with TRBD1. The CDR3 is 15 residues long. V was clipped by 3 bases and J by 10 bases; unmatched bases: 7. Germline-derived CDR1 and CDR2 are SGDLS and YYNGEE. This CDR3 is CASSATGTGESPLHF. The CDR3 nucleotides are TGTGCCAGCAGCGCGACCGGGACAGGGGAATCACCCCTCCACTTT. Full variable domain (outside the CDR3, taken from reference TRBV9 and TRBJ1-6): DSGVTQTPKHLITATGQRVTLRCSPRSGDLSVYWYQQSLDQGLQFLIQYYNGEERAKGNILERFSAQQFPDLHSELNLSSLELGDSALYFCASSATGTGESPLHFGNGTRLTVT.

The CDR3: CASSSMGAGSVSPLHF. The CDR3 DNA sequence: TGCGCCAGCAGCTCGATGGGTGCGGGGTCCGTTTCACCCCTCCACTTT. The genes are TRBV5-1 and TRBJ1-6, with D uncertain. CDR1 SGHRS and CDR2 YFSETQ come from the germline V gene. V lost 3 bases and J lost 9, with 19 bases in between. The CDR3 is 16 amino acids.

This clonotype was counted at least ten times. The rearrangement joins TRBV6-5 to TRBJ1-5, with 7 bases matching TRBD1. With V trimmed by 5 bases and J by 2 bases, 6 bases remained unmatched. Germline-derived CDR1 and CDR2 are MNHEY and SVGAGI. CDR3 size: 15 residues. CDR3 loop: CASSHRGVGNQPQHF. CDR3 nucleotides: TGTGCCAGCAGTCACAGGGGAGTCGGCAATCAGCCCCAGCATTTT.

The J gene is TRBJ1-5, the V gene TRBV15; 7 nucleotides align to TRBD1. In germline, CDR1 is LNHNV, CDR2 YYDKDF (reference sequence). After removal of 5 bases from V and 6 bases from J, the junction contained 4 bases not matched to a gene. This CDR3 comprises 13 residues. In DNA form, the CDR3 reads TGTGCCACCAGCGTAAACAGGGGTCAGCCCCAGCATTTT. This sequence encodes CATSVNRGQPQHF.

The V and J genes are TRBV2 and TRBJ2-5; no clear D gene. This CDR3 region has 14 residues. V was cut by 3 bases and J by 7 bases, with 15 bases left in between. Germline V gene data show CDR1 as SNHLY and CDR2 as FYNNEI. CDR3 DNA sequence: TGTGCCAGCAGTGACCTGACTGGATCGGGGACCCAGTACTTC. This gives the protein CASSDLTGSGTQYF.

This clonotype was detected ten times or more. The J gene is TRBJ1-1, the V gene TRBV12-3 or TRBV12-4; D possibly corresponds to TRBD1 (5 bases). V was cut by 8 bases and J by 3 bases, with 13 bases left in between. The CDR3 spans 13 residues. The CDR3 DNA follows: TGTGCCAGCTTGACTGGGGGGGACACTGAAGCTTTCTTT. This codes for CASLTGGDTEAFF.

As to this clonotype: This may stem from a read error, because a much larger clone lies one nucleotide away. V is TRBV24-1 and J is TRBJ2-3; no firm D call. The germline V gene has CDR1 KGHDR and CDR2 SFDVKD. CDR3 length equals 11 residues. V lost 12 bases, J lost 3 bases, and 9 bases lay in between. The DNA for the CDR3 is TGTGCCGGCACCCAGACAGATACGCAGTATTTT. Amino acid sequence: CAGTQTDTQYF.

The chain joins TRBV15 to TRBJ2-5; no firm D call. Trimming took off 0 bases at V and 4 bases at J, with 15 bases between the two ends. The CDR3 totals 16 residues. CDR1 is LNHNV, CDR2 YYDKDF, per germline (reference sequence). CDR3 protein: CATSRDRVSSGETQYF. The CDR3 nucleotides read TGTGCCACCAGCAGAGATCGGGTGTCTAGTGGAGAGACCCAGTACTTC.

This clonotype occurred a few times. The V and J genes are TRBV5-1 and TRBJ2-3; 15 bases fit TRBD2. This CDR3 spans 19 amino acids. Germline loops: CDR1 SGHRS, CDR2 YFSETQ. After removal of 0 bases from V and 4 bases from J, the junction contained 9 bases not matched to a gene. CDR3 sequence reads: CASSLGRTSGGAGSDTQYF. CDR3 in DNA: TGCGCCAGCAGCTTGGGAAGGACTAGCGGGGGGGCTGGCTCAGATACGCAGTATTTT.

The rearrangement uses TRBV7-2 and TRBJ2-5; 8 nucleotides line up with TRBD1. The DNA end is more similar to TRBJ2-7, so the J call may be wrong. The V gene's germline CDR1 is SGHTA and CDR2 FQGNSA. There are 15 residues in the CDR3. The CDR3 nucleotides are TGTGCCAGCAGCCTGCCGGGACAGGTCTCCTACGAGCAGTACTTC. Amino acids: CASSLPGQVSYEQYF.

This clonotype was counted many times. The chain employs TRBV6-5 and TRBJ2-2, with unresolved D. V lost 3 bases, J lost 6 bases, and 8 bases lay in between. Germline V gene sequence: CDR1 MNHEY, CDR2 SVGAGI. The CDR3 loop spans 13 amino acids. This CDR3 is CASSYRTAGELFF. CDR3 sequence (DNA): TGTGCCAGCAGTTATCGGACGGCCGGGGAGCTGTTTTTT.

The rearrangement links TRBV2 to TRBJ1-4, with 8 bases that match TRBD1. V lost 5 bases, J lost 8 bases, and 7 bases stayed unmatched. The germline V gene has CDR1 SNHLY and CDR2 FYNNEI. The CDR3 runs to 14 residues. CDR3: CASSKGQGREKLFF. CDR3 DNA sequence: TGTGCCAGCAGTAAAGGACAGGGAAGAGAAAAACTGTTTTTT. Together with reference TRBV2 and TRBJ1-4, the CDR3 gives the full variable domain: EPEVTQTPSHQVTQMGQEVILRCVPISNHLYFYWYRQILGQKVEFLVSFYNNEISEKSEIFDDQFSVERPDGSNFTLKIRSTKLEDSAMYFCASSKGQGREKLFFGSGTQLSVL.

The CDR3 DNA reads as TGTGCCAGCAGTAGTCGGGGACAGCACTCTGGAAAACTGTTTTTT. It yields the protein CASSSRGQHSGKLFF. The J gene is TRBJ1-4, the V gene TRBV2; 7 bases fit TRBD1. The CDR3 consists of 15 residues. Trimming removed 5 bases from V and 10 bases from J; junction bases left unmatched: 13. Germline V gene sequence: CDR1 SNHLY, CDR2 FYNNEI.

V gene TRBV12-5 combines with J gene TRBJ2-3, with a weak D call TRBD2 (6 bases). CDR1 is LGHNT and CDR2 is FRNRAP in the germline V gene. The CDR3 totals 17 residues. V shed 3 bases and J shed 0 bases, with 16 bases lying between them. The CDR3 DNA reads TGTGCTAGTGGTTTAAAAGGGACTGCCCTGAGCACAGATACGCAGTATTTT. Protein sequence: CASGLKGTALSTDTQYF.

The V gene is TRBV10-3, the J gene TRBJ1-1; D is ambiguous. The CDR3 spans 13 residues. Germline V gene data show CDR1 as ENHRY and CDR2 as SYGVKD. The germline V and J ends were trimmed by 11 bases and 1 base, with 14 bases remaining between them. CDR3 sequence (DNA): TGTGCCGCCGGTGGGCCAGAGAACACTGAAGCTTTCTTT. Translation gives CAAGGPENTEAFF.

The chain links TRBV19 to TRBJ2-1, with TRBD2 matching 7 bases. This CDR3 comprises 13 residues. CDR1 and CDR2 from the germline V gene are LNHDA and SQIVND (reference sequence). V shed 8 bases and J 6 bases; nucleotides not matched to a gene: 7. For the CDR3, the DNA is TGTGCCAGTTGGGACGGGGGGATCAATGAGCAGTTCTTC. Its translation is CASWDGGINEQFF. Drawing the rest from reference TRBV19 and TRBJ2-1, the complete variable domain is DGGITQSPKYLFRKEGQNVTLSCEQNLNHDAMYWYRQDPGQGLRLIYYSQIVNDFQKGDIAEGYSVSREKKESFPLTVTSAQKNPTAFYLCASWDGGINEQFFGPGTRLTVL.

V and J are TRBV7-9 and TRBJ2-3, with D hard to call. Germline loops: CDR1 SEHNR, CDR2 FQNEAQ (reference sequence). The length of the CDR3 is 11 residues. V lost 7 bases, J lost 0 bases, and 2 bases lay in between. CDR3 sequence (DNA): TGTGCCAGCACTAGCACAGATACGCAGTATTTT. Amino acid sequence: CASTSTDTQYF.

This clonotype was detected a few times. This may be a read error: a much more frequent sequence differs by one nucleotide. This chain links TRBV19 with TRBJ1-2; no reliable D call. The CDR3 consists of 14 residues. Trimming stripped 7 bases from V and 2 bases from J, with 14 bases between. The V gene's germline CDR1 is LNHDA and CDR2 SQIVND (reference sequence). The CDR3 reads CASIQTLANYGYTF. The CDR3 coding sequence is TGTGCCAGTATTCAGACACTCGCCAACTATGGCTACACCTTC.

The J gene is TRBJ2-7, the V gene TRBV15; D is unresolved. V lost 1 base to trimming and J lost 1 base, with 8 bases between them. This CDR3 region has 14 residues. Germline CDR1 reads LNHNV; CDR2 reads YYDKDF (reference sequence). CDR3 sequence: CATSRALISYEQYF. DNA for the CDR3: TGTGCCACCAGCAGAGCCCTGATATCCTACGAGCAGTACTTC.

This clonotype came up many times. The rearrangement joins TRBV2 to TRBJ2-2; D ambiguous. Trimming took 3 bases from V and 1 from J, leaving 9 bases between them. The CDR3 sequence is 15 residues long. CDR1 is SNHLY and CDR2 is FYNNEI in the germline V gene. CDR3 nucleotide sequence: TGTGCCAGCAGTGAGGCGGCGGTGAACACCGGGGAGCTGTTTTTT. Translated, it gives CASSEAAVNTGELFF.

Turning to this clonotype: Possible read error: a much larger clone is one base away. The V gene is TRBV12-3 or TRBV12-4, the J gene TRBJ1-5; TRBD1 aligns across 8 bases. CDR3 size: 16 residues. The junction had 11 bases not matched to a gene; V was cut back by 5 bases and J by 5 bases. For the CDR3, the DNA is TGTGCCAGCAGTCGGGAGACACAGGGGGTGTATCAGCCCCAGCATTTT. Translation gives CASSRETQGVYQPQHF.

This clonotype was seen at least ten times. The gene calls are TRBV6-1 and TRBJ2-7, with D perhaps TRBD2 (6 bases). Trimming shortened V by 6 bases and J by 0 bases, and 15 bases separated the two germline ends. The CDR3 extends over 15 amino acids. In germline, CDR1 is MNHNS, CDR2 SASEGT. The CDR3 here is CASSPTRGNSYEQYF. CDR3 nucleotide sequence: TGTGCCAGCAGCCCCACCCGGGGGAACTCCTACGAGCAGTACTTC.

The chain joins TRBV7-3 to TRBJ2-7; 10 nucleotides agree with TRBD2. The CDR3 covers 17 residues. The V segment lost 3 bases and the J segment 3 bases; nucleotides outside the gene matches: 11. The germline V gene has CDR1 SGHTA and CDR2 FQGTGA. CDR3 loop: CASSLTSGSLSGYEQYF. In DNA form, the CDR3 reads TGTGCCAGCAGCTTGACTAGCGGGTCGCTTTCTGGCTACGAGCAGTACTTC.

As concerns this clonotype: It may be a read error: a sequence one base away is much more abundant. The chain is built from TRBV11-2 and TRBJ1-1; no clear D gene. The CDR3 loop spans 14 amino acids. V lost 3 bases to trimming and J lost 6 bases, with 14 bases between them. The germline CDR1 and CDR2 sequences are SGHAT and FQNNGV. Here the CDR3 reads CASSFREGVSEAFF. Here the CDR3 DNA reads TGTGCCAGCAGCTTTAGAGAGGGCGTCTCTGAAGCTTTCTTT.

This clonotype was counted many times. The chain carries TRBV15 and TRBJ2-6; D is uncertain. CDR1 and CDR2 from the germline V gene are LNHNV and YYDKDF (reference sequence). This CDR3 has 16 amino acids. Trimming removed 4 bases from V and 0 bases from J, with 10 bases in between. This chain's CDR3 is CATSIRSGSGANVLTF. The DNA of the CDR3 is TGTGCCACCAGCATAAGATCAGGCTCTGGGGCCAACGTCCTGACTTTC.

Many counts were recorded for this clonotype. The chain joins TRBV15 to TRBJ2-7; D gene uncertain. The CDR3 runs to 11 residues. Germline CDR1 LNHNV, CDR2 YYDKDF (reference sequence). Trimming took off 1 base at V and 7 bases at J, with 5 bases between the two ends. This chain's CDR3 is CATSRVAEQYF. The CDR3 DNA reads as TGTGCCACCAGCAGAGTGGCGGAGCAGTACTTC.